This entry is about one TCR beta chain. This specimen belongs to a study of siplizumab effects on memory and regulatory T cells. V lost 2 bases and J lost 5, with 12 bases in between. The CDR3 covers 15 residues. Germline CDR1 reads SGHTA; CDR2 reads FQGNSA. Assay used: immunoSEQ multiplex PCR; TCRdb lists only in-frame clones, some missing. The sample holds around 87,000 clones, approximately 90% seen once. J is TRBJ2-2 and V is TRBV7-2; possibly TRBD1 or TRBD2 for D (6 bases each). This clonotype was obtained from a human donor in good health. Sequenced sample: CD4+ T cells sorted from blood. The CDR3 DNA sequence: TGTGCCAGCAGCTTACAACAGGGAGGAACCGGGGAGCTGTTTTTT. Protein sequence: CASSLQQGGTGELFF.